These T cell receptor beta chains were read from a single sample in a study of technical replicates of blood from several donors. Method: immunoSEQ multiplex PCR; TCRdb's copy keeps in-frame clones and lacks some. The sample has approximately 80,000 clones; about 89% are singletons. The sequencing input was T cells isolated from PBMCs. The receptors originated from a human donor in good health. The CDR3 runs from the conserved cysteine through the conserved F or W. Each record gives: D gene, J gene, clone size, V gene, CDR3 DNA, CDR3 protein. D genes are given only for firm matches. Expanded clones are given a class, and other clones once, few, many or no size at all.

NA	TRBJ1-1	once	TRBV28	TGTGCCAGCAAAAAAACAGGGCACAAGAACACTGAAGCTTTCTTT	CASKKTGHKNTEAFF
NA	TRBJ1-3	NA	TRBV19	TGTGCCAGTAGAACCGACATTACTGGAAACACCATATATTTT	CASRTDITGNTIYF
NA	TRBJ2-7	NA	TRBV5-3	TGTGCCAGAAGCCATGAGGTAGGGGTGAACGAGCAGTACTTC	CARSHEVGVNEQYF
NA	TRBJ2-2	NA	TRBV7-8	TGTGCCAGCGGGAAGTTTGAGGGAACGAACACCGGGGAGCTGTTTTTT	CASGKFEGTNTGELFF
TRBD1	TRBJ2-3	NA	TRBV2	TGTGCCAGCAGCGCCGGGACAGGTAGCACAGATACGCAGTATTTT	CASSAGTGSTDTQYF
NA	TRBJ2-7	once	TRBV6-6	TGTGCCAGCAGAGACAGTGCTACCTCCTACGAGCAGTACTTC	CASRDSATSYEQYF
NA	TRBJ1-4	NA	TRBV28	TGTGCCAGCAGATGGGGCAGGGGTGAAAAACTGTTTTTT	CASRWGRGEKLFF
NA	TRBJ1-2	NA	TRBV28	TGTGCCAGCAGTTTCACTAACTATGGCTACACCTTC	CASSFTNYGYTF
TRBD1	TRBJ1-5	NA	TRBV9	TGTGCCAGCAGCGGAGCAGGGGGCCAGCCCCAGCATTTT	CASSGAGGQPQHF
TRBD2	TRBJ2-5	NA	TRBV9	TGTGCCAGCAGCGTAGGATGGGCTAGCGGGAGGGCCGGAGAGACCCAGTACTTC	CASSVGWASGRAGETQYF
NA	TRBJ2-7	NA	TRBV19	TGTGCCAGTAGCATCACCTCGACAGGAACCTACGAGCAGTACTTC	CASSITSTGTYEQYF
NA	TRBJ2-3	NA	TRBV27	TGTGCCAGCAGTTTATCCGGGAGCACAGATACGCAGTATTTT	CASSLSGSTDTQYF
TRBD2	TRBJ2-5	once	TRBV6-1	TGTGCCAGCAGTGAAGTTGGGCGGGGGGAGACCCAGTACTTC	CASSEVGRGETQYF
TRBD2	TRBJ2-5	NA	TRBV4-1	TGCGCCAGCAGCCAAGATATGGGACTAGCGGGATATTTGGAGACCCAGTACTTC	CASSQDMGLAGYLETQYF
NA	TRBJ2-1	NA	TRBV11-2	TGTGCCAGCAGCTTAGACGAGTATAGTGAGCAGTTCTTC	CASSLDEYSEQFF
NA	TRBJ2-3	NA	TRBV5-1	TGCGCCAGCCGTAGCGATACGCAGTATTTT	CASRSDTQYF
TRBD1	TRBJ1-5	NA	TRBV27	TGTGCCATCGGACAGGGGTTTCAGCCCCAGCATTTT	CAIGQGFQPQHF
NA	TRBJ1-1	few	TRBV18	TGTGCCAGCTCACCACCGCGAGACACCATCGAAGCTTTCTTT	CASSPPRDTIEAFF
NA	TRBJ2-5	NA	TRBV5-6	TGTGCCAGCAGCTTGGGCAGGGTCCGCCAAGAGACCCAGTACTTC	CASSLGRVRQETQYF
TRBD2	TRBJ2-3	NA	TRBV7-9	TGTGCCAGCAGCACCCGGACTAGCGGCACAGATACGCAGTATTTT	CASSTRTSGTDTQYF
NA	TRBJ1-1	NA	TRBV6-1	TGTGCCAGCAGCCGGGGGAACACTGAAGCTTTCTTT	CASSRGNTEAFF
NA	TRBJ2-1	NA	TRBV6-5	TGTGCCAGCAGTTACATCGATGAGCAGTTCTTC	CASSYIDEQFF
NA	TRBJ2-7	NA	TRBV7-9	TGTGCCAGCAGCCAAGGAGGCTTGACCTACGAGCAGTACTTC	CASSQGGLTYEQYF
TRBD1	TRBJ1-2	NA	TRBV5-1	TGCGCCAGCAGCTTGCAGGGGGTGGGTAACTATGGCTACACCTTC	CASSLQGVGNYGYTF
NA	TRBJ2-7	once	TRBV28	TGTGCCAGCAGTCAATTTGCAGGTTACTACGAGCAGTACTTC	CASSQFAGYYEQYF
NA	TRBJ2-5	NA	TRBV7-7	TGTGCTAGCAGCTTAGTGGGTGGCAGGGGAGAGACCCAGTACTTC	CASSLVGGRGETQYF
NA	TRBJ2-7	NA	TRBV6-1	TGTGCCAGCAGTGGGGGACAAACCTACGAGCAGTACTTC	CASSGGQTYEQYF
NA	TRBJ1-5	NA	TRBV19	TGTGCCAGTAGTACTGACTTGGAGCCCCAGCATTTT	CASSTDLEPQHF
NA	TRBJ2-3	NA	TRBV10-1	TGCGCCAGCAGGGACAGTTCCACAGATACGCAGTATTTT	CASRDSSTDTQYF
NA	TRBJ2-7	NA	TRBV20-1	TGCAGTGCGTCAGACCGGGACTGGCAGTACTTC	CSASDRDWQYF
TRBD2	TRBJ2-7	NA	TRBV18	TGTGCCAGCTCCCCAGGGCTAGCGGGAGTTCGCGAGCAGTACTTC	CASSPGLAGVREQYF
NA	TRBJ1-2	once	TRBV28	TGTGCCAGCAGTTTAAATTTAGGACAGACAAGCTATGGCTACACCTTC	CASSLNLGQTSYGYTF
NA	TRBJ2-2	NA	TRBV11-3	TGTGCCAGCAGCTTGGGGCCGGGAGACAACACCGGGGAGCTGTTTTTT	CASSLGPGDNTGELFF
NA	TRBJ2-3	NA	TRBV6-5	TGTGCCAGCAGTTCGCCAGGGACAGATACGCAGTATTTT	CASSSPGTDTQYF
NA	TRBJ2-7	NA	TRBV11-2	TGTGCCAGCAGGTTAGGGTCTCAGGCTTCCTCCTCCGAGCAGTACTTC	CASRLGSQASSSEQYF
TRBD1	TRBJ1-2	NA	TRBV2	TGTGCCAGCAGTGAATTTACAGGGGGCAGCTATGGCTACACCTTC	CASSEFTGGSYGYTF
TRBD1	TRBJ2-7	NA	TRBV7-6	TGTGCCAGCAGCTTCGGGACAGGATCCTACGAGCAGTACTTC	CASSFGTGSYEQYF
NA	TRBJ2-6	NA	TRBV6-1	TGTGCCAGCAGTGAAACAGGGTATGGGGCCAACGTCCTGACTTTC	CASSETGYGANVLTF
NA	TRBJ1-4	NA	TRBV18	TGTGCCAGCTCACCGCACAGTGCTCCTAATGAAAAACTGTTTTTT	CASSPHSAPNEKLFF
TRBD1	TRBJ2-7	NA	TRBV5-8	TGTGCCAGCAGCTTGAGGGGACAGGGGACCTACGAGCAGTACTTC	CASSLRGQGTYEQYF
TRBD2	TRBJ2-7	NA	TRBV4-2	TGTGCCAGCAGCCAAGGGTCTAGCGGTTACGAGCAGTACTTC	CASSQGSSGYEQYF
TRBD1	TRBJ2-7	NA	TRBV4-3	TGCGCCAGCAGCCAAGATCAGGGTTCGGGGACAGGGAAAGAGCAGTACTTC	CASSQDQGSGTGKEQYF
TRBD1	TRBJ2-7	NA	TRBV7-2	TGTGCCAGCAGCAGGGACAGGGGAGTTATCTACGAGCAGTACTTC	CASSRDRGVIYEQYF
NA	TRBJ2-2	NA	TRBV4-1	TGCGCCAGCAGCCCAGGGGCAGGGAGAGATACCGGGGAGCTGTTTTTT	CASSPGAGRDTGELFF
TRBD1	TRBJ1-1	few	TRBV29-1	TGCAGCGGTGTAACTACAGGGGGCTGGACTGAAGCTTTCTTT	CSGVTTGGWTEAFF
TRBD1	TRBJ1-1	NA	TRBV10-3	TGTGCCACGGGACAGGGGAACACTGAAGCTTTCTTT	CATGQGNTEAFF
TRBD2	TRBJ2-1	NA	TRBV5-4	TGTGCCAGCAGCTTAACAGGGCTGGGGACTAGCGTAGGGCTTGAGCAGTTCTTC	CASSLTGLGTSVGLEQFF
NA	TRBJ1-1	NA	TRBV27	TGTGCCAGCAGTTTTTCCCTGGCAGGGAACACTGAAGCTTTCTTT	CASSFSLAGNTEAFF